These 9 T cell receptor beta chains originate from one sample sequenced in a study of post-analysis software for immune sequencing data. Study findings and constraints: Included in a set of roughly five TRBV segments more frequent in patients than controls were TRBV5-6, TRBV5-1 and TRBV20-1.

These receptors lack a known antigen. Unique molecular identifiers had been added to the TCR beta cDNA libraries. TCRdb used MiXCR to reprocess the PCR reads, holding one entry per CDR3 protein. The sample lists 500,000 to 600,000 distinct CDR3 sequences, 44% occurring once. Sequenced material: blood. The receptors come from a girl aged 5-17 years with multiple sclerosis.

This clonotype was seen a few times. The CDR3 loop is CASSERALTDTQYF. DNA of the CDR3: TGTGCCAGCAGTGAAAGGGCTCTCACAGATACGCAGTATTTT. The rearrangement links TRBV12-3 or TRBV12-4 to TRBJ2-3, with D unclear. The CDR3 consists of 14 residues. Trimming cost V 5 bases and J 2 bases, with 11 bases left between them.

The J gene is TRBJ2-5, the V gene TRBV12-3 or TRBV12-4; 8 bases align to TRBD2. J lost 3 bases, V lost 6 bases, and 3 bases had no gene match. The CDR3 loop spans 13 amino acids. The CDR3 protein is CASSPTSEETQYF. The CDR3 bases are TGTGCCAGCAGCCCGACTAGCGAAGAGACCCAGTACTTC.

This chain uses TRBV29-1 with TRBJ2-5; TRBD1 matches 9 bases. The CDR3 consists of 14 residues. Germline V gene lookup returns CDR1 SQVTM and CDR2 ANQGSEA. The trim removed 5 bases at V and 2 bases at J, leaving 6 bases unmatched. CDR3 sequence (DNA): TGCAGCGTTAAACCCGGGACAGGGCAAGAGACCCAGTACTTC. Translating gives CSVKPGTGQETQYF.

This clonotype has just a few counts. The V and J genes are TRBV12-3 or TRBV12-4 and TRBJ2-5, with a weak D call TRBD2 (7 bases). V lost 5 bases to trimming and J lost 1 base, with 23 bases between them. The CDR3 extends over 18 amino acids. The CDR3 is CASSPVLGGGSGQETQYF. CDR3 DNA: TGTGCCAGCAGTCCCGTCCTGGGAGGGGGTAGCGGCCAAGAGACCCAGTACTTC.

In its sample, this clonotype was seen a few times. The chain combines TRBV12-3 or TRBV12-4 with TRBJ1-2, with TRBD1 as a possible D gene (5 bases). The V end was cut by 6 bases, the J end by 5 bases, with 13 bases between. This CDR3 spans 13 amino acids. The CDR3 nucleotides are TGTGCCAGCAGCCAGGGTGACTCGTATGGCTACACCTTC. Its protein product is CASSQGDSYGYTF.

The rearrangement links TRBV12-3 or TRBV12-4 to TRBJ2-1, with a possible D match to TRBD2 (6 bases). The CDR3 has 15 amino acids. V lost 3 bases to trimming and J lost 9 bases, with 18 bases between them. The CDR3 coding sequence is TGTGCCAGCAGTTTGGGCGGGACCCCCTTGGGTGAGCAGTTCTTC. This translates into CASSLGGTPLGEQFF.

V is TRBV6-1 and J is TRBJ1-5; a possible D gene is TRBD1 (5 bases). Germline V gene sequence: CDR1 MNHNS, CDR2 SASEGT. The CDR3 sequence is 14 residues long. V dropped 5 bases and J dropped 2 bases, with 10 bases sitting between them. CDR3 sequence (DNA): TGTGCCAGCAGTAATTGGGGGGGCAATCAGCCCCAGCATTTT. Residues: CASSNWGGNQPQHF.

The rearrangement joins TRBV12-3 or TRBV12-4 to TRBJ2-3; TRBD1 agrees at 7 bases. This CDR3 contains 16 residues. Trimming at V came to 3 bases and at J to 0 bases, leaving 6 bases not matched to a gene. CDR3 residues: CASSFGQVFSTDTQYF. The CDR3, as DNA: TGTGCCAGCAGTTTTGGACAGGTCTTTAGCACAGATACGCAGTATTTT.

This clonotype was detected a few times. The chain combines TRBV7-9 with TRBJ1-4, with a possible D match to TRBD1 (6 bases). This CDR3 is built from 18 residues. Germline V gives CDR1 SEHNR, CDR2 FQNEAQ (reference sequence). V was trimmed by 6 bases and J by 0 bases, leaving 20 bases between them. The CDR3 coding sequence is TGTGCCAGCAGAAAGACAGGTCCTACAACGACAACTAATGAAAAACTGTTTTTT. Its protein is CASRKTGPTTTTNEKLFF.